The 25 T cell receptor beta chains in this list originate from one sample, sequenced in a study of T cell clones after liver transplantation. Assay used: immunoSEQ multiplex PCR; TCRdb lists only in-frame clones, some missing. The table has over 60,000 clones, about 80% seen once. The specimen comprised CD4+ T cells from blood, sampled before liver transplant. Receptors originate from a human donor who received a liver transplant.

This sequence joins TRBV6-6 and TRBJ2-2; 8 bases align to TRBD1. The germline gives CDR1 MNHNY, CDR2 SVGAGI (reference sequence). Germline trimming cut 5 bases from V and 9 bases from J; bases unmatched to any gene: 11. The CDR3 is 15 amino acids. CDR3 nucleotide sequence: TGTGCCAGCAGTCCAGGGGGCGCTTTGTATAGGGAGCTGTTTTTT. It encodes CASSPGGALYRELFF.

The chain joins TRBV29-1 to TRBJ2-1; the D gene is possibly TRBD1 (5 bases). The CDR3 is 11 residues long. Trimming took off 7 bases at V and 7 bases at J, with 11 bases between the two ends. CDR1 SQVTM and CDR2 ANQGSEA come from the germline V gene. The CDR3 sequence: CSAKQVNEQFF. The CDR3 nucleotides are TGCAGCGCCAAACAGGTAAATGAGCAGTTCTTC.

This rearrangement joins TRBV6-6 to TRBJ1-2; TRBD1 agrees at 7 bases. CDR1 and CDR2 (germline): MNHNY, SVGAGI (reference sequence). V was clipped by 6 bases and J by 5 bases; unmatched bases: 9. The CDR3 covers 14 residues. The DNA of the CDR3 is TGTGCCAGCAGACCCGGGACAGAAACATATGGCTACACCTTC. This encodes CASRPGTETYGYTF.

CDR3 in DNA: TGTGCCAGCAGCTTGGGGCAGGGGGCGAGCTCCTACGAGCAGTACTTC. Encoded protein: CASSLGQGASSYEQYF. The chain uses TRBV5-4 and TRBJ2-7; 8 nucleotides align to TRBD1. The CDR3 consists of 16 residues. J gave up 0 bases and V 0 bases, and 5 bases lay outside the gene matches. Germline CDR1 is SGHNT and CDR2 is YYREEE (reference sequence).

The CDR3 DNA reads as TGCGCCAGCAGCGGACCGAGTAGCACAGATACGCAGTATTTT. This encodes CASSGPSSTDTQYF. The chain joins TRBV5-1 to TRBJ2-3; D is uncertain. The CDR3 loop spans 14 amino acids. CDR1 is SGHRS, CDR2 YFSETQ, per germline. V was pared by 4 bases and J by 0 bases, with 9 bases between.

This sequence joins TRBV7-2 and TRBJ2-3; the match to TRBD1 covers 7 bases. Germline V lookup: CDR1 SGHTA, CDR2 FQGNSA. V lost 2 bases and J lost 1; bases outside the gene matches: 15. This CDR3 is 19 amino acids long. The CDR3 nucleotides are TGTGCCAGCAGCTTATTTGGGGACAGTGGGGGCACTCGCACAGATACGCAGTATTTT. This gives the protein CASSLFGDSGGTRTDTQYF.

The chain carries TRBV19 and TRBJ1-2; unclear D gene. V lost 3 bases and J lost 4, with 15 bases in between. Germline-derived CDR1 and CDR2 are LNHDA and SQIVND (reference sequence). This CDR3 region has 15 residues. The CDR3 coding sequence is TGTGCCAGTAGTATGGTGAGAGCTCAGAGCTATGGCTACACCTTC. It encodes CASSMVRAQSYGYTF.

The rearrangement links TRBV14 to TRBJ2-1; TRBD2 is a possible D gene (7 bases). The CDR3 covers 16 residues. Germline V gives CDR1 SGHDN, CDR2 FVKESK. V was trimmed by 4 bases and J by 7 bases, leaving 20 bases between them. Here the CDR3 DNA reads TGTGCCAGCAGCCCCCCGCGGGGGCGGATGATAAATGAGCAGTTCTTC. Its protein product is CASSPPRGRMINEQFF.

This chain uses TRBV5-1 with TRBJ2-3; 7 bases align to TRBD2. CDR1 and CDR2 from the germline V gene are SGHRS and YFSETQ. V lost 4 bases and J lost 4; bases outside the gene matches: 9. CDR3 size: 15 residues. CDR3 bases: TGCGCCAGCAGCGTGGAACTAGCGATACCAGATACGCAGTATTTT. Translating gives CASSVELAIPDTQYF. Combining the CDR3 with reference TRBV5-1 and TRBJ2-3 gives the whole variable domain KAGVTQTPRYLIKTRGQQVTLSCSPISGHRSVSWYQQTPGQGLQFLFEYFSETQRNKGNFPGRFSGRQFSNSRSEMNVSTLELGDSALYLCASSVELAIPDTQYFGPGTRLTVL.

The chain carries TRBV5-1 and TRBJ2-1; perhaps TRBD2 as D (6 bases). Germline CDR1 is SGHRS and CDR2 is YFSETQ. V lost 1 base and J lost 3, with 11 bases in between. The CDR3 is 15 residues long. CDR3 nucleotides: TGCGCCAGCAGCTTGAGGAGGGTTGGCTACAATGAGCAGTTCTTC. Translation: CASSLRRVGYNEQFF. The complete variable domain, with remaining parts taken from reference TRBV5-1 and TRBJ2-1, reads KAGVTQTPRYLIKTRGQQVTLSCSPISGHRSVSWYQQTPGQGLQFLFEYFSETQRNKGNFPGRFSGRQFSNSRSEMNVSTLELGDSALYLCASSLRRVGYNEQFFGPGTRLTVL.

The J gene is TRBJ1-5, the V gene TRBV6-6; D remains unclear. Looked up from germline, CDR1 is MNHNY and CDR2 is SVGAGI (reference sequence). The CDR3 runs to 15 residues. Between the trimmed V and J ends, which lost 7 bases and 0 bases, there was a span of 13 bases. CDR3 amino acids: CASTPSVGSNQPQHF. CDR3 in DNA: TGTGCCAGCACCCCGTCAGTGGGTAGCAATCAGCCCCAGCATTTT.

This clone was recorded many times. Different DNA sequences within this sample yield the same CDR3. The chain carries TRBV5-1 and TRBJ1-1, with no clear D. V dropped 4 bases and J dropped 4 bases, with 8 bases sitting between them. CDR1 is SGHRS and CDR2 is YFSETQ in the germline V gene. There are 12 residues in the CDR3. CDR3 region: CASSTAGTEAFF. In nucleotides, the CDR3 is TGCGCCAGCAGCACCGCGGGCACTGAAGCTTTCTTT.

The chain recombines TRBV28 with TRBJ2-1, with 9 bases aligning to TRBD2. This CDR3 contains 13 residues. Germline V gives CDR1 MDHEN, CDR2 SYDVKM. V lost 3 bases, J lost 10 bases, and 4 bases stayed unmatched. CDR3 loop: CASSFESGREQFF. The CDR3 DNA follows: TGTGCCAGCAGTTTCGAAAGCGGGAGGGAGCAGTTCTTC. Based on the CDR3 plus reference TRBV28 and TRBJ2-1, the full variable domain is DVKVTQSSRYLVKRTGEKVFLECVQDMDHENMFWYRQDPGLGLRLIYFSYDVKMKEKGDIPEGYSVSREKKERFSLILESASTNQTSMYLCASSFESGREQFFGPGTRLTVL.

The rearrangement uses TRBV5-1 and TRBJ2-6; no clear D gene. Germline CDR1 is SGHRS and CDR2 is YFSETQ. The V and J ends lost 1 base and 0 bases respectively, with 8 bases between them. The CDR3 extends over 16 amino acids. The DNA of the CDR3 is TGCGCCAGCAGCTTGCAGTGGAGCTCTGGGGCCAACGTCCTGACTTTC. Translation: CASSLQWSSGANVLTF.

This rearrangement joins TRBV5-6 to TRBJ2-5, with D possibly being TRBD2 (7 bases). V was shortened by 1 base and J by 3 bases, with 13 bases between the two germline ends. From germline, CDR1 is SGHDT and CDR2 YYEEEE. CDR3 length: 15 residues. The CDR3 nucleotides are TGTGCCAGCAGCTTGAAGGGGGGGCTCGAAGAGACCCAGTACTTC. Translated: CASSLKGGLEETQYF.

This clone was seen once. The CDR3 DNA sequence: TGTGCCAGTAGGGGGACAGCCACCTACGAGCAGTACTTC. It is translated as CASRGTATYEQYF. The V call is TRBV19, the J call TRBJ2-7, with 7 positions matching TRBD1. Germline-derived CDR1 and CDR2 are LNHDA and SQIVND (reference sequence). CDR3 length equals 13 residues. The V gene end was trimmed by 6 bases and the J gene end by 2 bases; junction bases not matched to a gene: 4.

As DNA, the CDR3 is TGTGCCCGAGAGGGGGAGAGGTCCTACAATGAGCAGTTCTTC. It specifies CAREGERSYNEQFF. The chain joins TRBV30 to TRBJ2-1; D may be TRBD1 (6 bases). Germline V gene data show CDR1 as GTSNPN and CDR2 as SVGIG (reference sequence). This CDR3 region has 14 residues. V shed 8 bases and J shed 1 base, with 15 bases lying between them. Using reference TRBV30 and TRBJ2-1 for the parts outside the CDR3, the full variable domain is SQTIHQWPATLVQPVGSPLSLECTVEGTSNPNLYWYRQAAGRGLQLLFYSVGIGQISSEVPQNLSASRPQDRQFILSSKKLLLSDSGFYLCAREGERSYNEQFFGPGTRLTVL.

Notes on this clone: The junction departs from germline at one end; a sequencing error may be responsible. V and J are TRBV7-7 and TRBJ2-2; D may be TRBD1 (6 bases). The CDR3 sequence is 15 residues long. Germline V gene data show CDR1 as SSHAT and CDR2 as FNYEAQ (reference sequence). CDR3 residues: CASSLSAGATGELFF. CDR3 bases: TGTGCTAGCAGCTTATCGGCAGGGGCTACCGGGGAGCTGTTTTTT.

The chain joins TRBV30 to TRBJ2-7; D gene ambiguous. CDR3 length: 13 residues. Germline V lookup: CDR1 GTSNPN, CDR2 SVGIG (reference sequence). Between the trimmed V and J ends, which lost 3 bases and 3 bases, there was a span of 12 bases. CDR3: CAWSRNQLYEQYF. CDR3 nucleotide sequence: TGTGCCTGGAGCCGGAACCAGCTCTACGAGCAGTACTTC. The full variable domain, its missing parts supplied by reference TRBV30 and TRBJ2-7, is SQTIHQWPATLVQPVGSPLSLECTVEGTSNPNLYWYRQAAGRGLQLLFYSVGIGQISSEVPQNLSASRPQDRQFILSSKKLLLSDSGFYLCAWSRNQLYEQYFGPGTRLTVT.

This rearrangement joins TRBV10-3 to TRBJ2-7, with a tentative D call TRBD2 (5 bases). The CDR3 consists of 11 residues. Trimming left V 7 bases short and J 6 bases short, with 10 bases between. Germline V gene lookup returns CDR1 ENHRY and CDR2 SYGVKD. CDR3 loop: CAIMRVGEQYF. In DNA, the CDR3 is TGTGCCATCATGCGGGTTGGCGAGCAGTACTTC.

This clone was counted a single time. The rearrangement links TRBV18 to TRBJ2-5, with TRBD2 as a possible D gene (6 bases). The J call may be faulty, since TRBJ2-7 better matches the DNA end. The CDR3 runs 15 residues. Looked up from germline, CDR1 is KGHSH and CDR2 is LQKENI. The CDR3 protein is CASSTRDGSSYEQYF. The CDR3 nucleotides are TGTGCCAGCTCAACCCGGGACGGGAGCTCCTACGAGCAGTACTTC.

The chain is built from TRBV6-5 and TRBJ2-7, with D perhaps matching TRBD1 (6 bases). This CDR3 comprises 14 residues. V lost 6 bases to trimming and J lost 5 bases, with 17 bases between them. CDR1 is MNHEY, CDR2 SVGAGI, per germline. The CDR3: CASSYGRGENEQYF. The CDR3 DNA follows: TGTGCCAGCAGCTACGGCAGGGGAGAAAACGAGCAGTACTTC.

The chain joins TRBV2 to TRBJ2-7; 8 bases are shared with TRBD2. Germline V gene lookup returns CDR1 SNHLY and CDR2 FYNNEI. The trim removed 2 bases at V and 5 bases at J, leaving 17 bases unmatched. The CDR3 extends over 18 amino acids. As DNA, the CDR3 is TGTGCCAGCAGTGAATTTCGGATTGGCGGGAGGAAGTCCCACGAGCAGTACTTC. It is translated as CASSEFRIGGRKSHEQYF.

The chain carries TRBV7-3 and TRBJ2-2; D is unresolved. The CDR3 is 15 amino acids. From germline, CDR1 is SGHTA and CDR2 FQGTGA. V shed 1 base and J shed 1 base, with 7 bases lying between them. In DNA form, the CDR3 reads TGTGCCAGCAGCTTAAATGGGGAGAACACCGGGGAGCTGTTTTTT. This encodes CASSLNGENTGELFF.

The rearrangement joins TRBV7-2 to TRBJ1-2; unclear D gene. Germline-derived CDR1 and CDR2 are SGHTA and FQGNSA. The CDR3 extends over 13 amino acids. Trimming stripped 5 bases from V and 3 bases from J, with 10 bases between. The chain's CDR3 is CASSLGSHYGYTF. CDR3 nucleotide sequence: TGTGCCAGCAGCCTAGGGTCCCACTATGGCTACACCTTC.